This TCR beta chain was documented in a study of cytomegalovirus exposure and HLA in healthy donors. The CDR3 spans 14 residues. CDR1 SGDLS and CDR2 YYNGEE come from the germline V gene. Comment on this clone: Its target is not known.

Notes on the study in general: In vitro data verified a few CMV-associated chains as specific for CMV antigens. High specificity and sensitivity for cytomegalovirus status were reported for the classifier. It was about 180 TCR beta chains that were listed as cytomegalovirus-associated.

The data were produced by immunoSEQ multiplex PCR, yet TCRdb's version contains in-frame clones alone and is incomplete. This sample has some 210,000 clones, with 80% to 90% found just once. The origin of this receptor is a woman aged 18-35 years in good health and CMV-seropositive. This chain joins TRBV9 and TRBJ1-5; the D gene is possibly TRBD1 (6 bases). The sequencing sample was made of PBMCs. The CDR3 loop reads CASSRGALNQPQHF. The CDR3 bases are TGTGCGTCTAGTCGGGGGGCTCTAAATCAGCCCCAGCATTTT.